This TCR beta chain was obtained from a study of blood T cell repertoires in COVID-19. Source study methods: Estimation of nucleated cell counts relied on the amplification of reference gene primers. Profiled with immunoSEQ multiplex PCR; TCRdb holds only in-frame clones, not every one. Clone size and the V and J calls come from that table; the DNA yielded D and trimming. In the table there are under 500,000 clones, roughly 89% of which are singletons. The CDR3 extends over 14 amino acids. V lost 3 bases and J lost 7; bases outside the gene matches: 7. CDR1 DFQATT and CDR2 SNEGSKA come from the germline V gene (reference sequence).

The chain employs TRBV20-1 and TRBJ2-2, with 8 nucleotides matching TRBD2. The source material was peripheral blood. This receptor was taken from a woman in her 30s with acute or convalescent COVID-19. The CDR3 coding sequence is TGCAGTGCTAGTGTCCGGGGGGGCCGCGGGGAGCTGTTTTTT. Protein: CSASVRGGRGELFF.